This T cell receptor beta chain emerged from a study of blood T cell repertoires in COVID-19. In the study overall: COVID-19 samples collected from the United States, Italy and Spain covered acute and convalescent phases. T cells, B-cell-depleted T cells, or PBMCs provided the cDNA or gDNA that served as material.

CDR1 is SNHLY and CDR2 is FYNNEI in the germline V gene. The CDR3 length is 11 residues. Trimming pared 7 bases from V and 4 bases from J, leaving 7 bases between. Original data processing: Amplifying reference gene primers gave estimates of nucleated cell counts. Sequenced by immunoSEQ multiplex PCR; TCRdb stores in-frame clones only, minus some. From that table come the V and J calls and clone size; the DNA was used to work out D and trimming. Here the sample spans about 140,000 clones, more than 70% being singletons. The sequence came from a woman in her sixties or seventies with acute or convalescent COVID-19. The sample comprised peripheral blood. The V gene is TRBV2, the J gene TRBJ2-5; the D gene is possibly TRBD2 (5 bases). The chain's CDR3 is CASTEGETQYF. The CDR3 bases are TGTGCCAGCACCGAGGGAGAGACCCAGTACTTC.